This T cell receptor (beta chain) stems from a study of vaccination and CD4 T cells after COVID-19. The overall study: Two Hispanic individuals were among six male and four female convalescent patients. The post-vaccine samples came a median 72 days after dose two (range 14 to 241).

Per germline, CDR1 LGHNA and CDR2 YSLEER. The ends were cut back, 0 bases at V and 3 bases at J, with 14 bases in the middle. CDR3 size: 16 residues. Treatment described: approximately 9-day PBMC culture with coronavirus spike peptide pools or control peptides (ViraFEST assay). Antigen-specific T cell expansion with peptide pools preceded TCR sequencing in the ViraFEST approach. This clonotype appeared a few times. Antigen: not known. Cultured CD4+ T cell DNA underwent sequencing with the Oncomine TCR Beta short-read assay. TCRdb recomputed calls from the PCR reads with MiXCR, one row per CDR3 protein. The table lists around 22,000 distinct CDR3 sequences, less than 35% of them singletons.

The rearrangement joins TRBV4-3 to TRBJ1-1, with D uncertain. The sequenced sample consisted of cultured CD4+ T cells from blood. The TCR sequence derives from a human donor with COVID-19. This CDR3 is CASSQELAKQYTEAFF. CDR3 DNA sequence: TGCGCCAGCAGCCAAGAATTGGCAAAGCAGTACACTGAAGCTTTCTTT.